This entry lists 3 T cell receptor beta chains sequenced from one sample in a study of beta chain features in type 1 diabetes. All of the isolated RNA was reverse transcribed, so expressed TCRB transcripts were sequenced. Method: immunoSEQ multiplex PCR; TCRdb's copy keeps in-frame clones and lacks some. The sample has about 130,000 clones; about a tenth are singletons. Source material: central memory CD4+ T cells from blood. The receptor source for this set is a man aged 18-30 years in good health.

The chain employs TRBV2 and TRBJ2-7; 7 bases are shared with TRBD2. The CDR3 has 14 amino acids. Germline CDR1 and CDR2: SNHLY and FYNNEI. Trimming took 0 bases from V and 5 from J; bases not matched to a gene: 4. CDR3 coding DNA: TGTGCCAGCAGTGAAGCGGGGACTATCAACGAGCAGTACTTC. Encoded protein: CASSEAGTINEQYF.

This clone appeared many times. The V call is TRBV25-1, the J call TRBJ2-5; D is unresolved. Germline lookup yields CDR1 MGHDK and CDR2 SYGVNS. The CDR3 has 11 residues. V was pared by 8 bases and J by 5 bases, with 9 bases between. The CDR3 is CASLKEETQYF. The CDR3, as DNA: TGTGCCAGCTTGAAGGAGGAGACCCAGTACTTC. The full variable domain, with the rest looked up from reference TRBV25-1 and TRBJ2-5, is EADIYQTPRYLVIGTGKKITLECSQTMGHDKMYWYQQDPGMELHLIHYSYGVNSTEKGDLSSESTVSRIRTEHFPLTLESARPSHTSQYLCASLKEETQYFGPGTRLLVL.

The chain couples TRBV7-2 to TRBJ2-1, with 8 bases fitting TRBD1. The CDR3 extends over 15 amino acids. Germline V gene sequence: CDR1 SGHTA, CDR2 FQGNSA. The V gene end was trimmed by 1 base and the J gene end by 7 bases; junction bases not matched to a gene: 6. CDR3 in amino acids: CASSLVRGHRNEQFF. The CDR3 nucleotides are TGTGCCAGCAGCTTAGTCAGGGGGCATAGGAATGAGCAGTTCTTC.